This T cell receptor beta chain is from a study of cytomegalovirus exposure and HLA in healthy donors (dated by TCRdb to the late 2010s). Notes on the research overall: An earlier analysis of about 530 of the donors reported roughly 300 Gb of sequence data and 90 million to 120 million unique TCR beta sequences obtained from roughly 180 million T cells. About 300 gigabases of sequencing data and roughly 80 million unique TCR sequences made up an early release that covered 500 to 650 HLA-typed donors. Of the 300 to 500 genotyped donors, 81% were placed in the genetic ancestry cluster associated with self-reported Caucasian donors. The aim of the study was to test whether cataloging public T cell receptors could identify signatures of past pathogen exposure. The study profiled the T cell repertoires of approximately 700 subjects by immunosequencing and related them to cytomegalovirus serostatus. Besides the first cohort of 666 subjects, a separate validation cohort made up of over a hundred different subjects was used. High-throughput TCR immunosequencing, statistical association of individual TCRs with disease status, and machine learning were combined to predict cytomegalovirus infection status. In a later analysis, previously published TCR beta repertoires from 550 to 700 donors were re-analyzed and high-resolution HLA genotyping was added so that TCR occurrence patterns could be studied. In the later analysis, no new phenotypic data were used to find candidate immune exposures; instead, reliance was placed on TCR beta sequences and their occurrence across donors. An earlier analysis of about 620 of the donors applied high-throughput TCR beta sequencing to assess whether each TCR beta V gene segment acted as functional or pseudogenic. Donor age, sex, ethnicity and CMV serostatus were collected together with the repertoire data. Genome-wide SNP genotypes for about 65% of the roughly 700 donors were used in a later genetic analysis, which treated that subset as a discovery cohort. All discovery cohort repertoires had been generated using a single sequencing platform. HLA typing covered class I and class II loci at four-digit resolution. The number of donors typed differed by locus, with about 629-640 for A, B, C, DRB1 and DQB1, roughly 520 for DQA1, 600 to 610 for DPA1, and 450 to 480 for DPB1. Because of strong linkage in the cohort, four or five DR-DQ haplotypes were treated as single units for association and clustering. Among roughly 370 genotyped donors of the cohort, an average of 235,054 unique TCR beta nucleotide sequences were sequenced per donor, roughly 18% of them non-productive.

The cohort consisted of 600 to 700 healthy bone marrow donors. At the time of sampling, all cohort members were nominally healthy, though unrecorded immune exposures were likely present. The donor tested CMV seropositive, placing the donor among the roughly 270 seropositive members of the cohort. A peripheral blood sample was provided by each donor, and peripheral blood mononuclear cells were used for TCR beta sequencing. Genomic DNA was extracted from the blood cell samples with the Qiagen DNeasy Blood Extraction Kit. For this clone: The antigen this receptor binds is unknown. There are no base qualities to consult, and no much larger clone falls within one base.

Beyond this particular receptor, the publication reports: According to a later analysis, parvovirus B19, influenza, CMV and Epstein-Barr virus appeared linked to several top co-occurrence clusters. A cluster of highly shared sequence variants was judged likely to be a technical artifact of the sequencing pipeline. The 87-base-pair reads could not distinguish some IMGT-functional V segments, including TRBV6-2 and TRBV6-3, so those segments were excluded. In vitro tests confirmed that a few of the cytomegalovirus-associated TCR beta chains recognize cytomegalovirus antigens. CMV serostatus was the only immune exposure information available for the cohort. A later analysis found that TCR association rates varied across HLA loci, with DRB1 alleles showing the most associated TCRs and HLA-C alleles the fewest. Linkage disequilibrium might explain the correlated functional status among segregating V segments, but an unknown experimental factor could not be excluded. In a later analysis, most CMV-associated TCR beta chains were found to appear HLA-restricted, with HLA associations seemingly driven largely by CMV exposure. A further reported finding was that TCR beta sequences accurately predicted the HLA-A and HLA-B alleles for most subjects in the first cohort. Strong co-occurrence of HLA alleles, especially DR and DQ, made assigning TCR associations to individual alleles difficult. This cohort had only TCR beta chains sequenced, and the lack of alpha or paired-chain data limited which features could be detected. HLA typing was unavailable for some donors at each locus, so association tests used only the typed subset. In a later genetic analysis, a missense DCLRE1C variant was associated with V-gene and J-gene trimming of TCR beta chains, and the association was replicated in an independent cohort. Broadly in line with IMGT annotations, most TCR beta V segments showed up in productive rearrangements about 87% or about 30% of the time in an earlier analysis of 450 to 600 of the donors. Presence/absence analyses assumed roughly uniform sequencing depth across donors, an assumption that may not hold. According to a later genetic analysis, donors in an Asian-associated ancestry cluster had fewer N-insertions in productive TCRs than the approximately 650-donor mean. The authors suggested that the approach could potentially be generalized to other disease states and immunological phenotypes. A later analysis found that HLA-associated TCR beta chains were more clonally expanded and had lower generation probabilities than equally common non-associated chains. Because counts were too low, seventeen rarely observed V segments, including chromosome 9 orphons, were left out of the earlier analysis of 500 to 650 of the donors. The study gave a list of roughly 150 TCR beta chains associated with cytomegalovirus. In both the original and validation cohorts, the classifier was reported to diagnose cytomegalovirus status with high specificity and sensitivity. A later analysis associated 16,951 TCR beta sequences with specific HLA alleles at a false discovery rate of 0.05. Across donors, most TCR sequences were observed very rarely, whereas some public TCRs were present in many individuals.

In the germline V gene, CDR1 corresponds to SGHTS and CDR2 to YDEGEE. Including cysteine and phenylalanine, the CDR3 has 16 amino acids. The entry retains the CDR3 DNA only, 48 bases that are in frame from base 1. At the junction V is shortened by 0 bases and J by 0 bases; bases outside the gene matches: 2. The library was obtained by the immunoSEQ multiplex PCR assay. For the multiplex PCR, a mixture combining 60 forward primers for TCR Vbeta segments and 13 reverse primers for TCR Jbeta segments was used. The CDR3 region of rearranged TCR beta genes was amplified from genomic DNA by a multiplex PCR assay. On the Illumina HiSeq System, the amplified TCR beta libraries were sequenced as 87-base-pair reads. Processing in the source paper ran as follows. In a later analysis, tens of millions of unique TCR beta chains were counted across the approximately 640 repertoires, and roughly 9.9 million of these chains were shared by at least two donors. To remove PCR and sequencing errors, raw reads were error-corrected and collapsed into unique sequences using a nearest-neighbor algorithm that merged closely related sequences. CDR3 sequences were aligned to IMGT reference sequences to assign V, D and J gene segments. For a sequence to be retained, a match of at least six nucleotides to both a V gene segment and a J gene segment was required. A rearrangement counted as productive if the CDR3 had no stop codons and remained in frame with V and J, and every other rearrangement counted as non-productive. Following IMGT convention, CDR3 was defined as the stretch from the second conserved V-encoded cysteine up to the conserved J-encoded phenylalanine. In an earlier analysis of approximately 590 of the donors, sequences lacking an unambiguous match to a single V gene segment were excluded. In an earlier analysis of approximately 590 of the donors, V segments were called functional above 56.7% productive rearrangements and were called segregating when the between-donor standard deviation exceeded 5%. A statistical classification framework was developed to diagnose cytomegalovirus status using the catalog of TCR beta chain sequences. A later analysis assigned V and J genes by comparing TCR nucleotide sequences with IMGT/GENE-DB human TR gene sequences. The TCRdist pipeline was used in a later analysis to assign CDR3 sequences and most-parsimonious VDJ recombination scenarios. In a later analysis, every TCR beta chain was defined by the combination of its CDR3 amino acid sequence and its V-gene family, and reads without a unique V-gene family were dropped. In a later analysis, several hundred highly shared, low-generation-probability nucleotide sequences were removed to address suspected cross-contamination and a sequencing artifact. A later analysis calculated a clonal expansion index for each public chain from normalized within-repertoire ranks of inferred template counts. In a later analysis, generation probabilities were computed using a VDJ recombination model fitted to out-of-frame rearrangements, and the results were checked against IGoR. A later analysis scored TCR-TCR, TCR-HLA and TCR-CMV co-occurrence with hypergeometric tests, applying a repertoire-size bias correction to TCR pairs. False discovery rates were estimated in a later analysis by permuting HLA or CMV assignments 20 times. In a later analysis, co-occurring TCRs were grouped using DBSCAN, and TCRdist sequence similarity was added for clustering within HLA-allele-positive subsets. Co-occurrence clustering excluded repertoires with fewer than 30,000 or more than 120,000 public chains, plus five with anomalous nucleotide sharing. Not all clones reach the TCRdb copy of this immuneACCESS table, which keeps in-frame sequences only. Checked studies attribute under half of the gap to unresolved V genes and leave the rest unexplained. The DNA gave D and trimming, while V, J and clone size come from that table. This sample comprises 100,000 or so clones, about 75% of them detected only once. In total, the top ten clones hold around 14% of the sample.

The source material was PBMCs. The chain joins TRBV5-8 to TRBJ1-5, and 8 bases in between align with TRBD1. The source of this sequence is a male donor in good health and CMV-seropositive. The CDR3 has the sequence CASSLETGDSNQPQHF. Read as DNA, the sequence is TGTGCCAGCAGCTTGGAGACAGGGGATAGCAATCAGCCCCAGCATTTT.